The clone carrying this T cell receptor beta chain is large (0.1 to 1%) by frequency. Its target is not known. The sample belongs to a study of T cell clusters in autoimmune cytopenias. Study summary: A median of roughly 52,000 TRB reads per sample yielded a median around 2,500 distinct clonotypes.

General study results and limits: TRB repertoire shifts in secondary cytopenia and chronic lymphocytic leukemia mostly reflected lymphoma, not autoimmunity. Physiological T cell clusters of healthy donors were apparently absent in primary autoimmune cytopenia patients. Comparing secondary cytopenia with chronic lymphocytic leukemia showed no cluster-lack signature, apparently masked by lymphoma repertoire.

TRB was amplified by touch-down multiplex PCR, primer pools A and B combined. TCRdb reprocessed the multiplex PCR reads, with one entry per CDR3 protein and no DNA. Reported are a few thousand distinct CDR3 sequences; the ten largest clones contain approximately 8.7%. Each sample's input was 250 to 300 ng genomic DNA, some 38,000 genome equivalents. The CDR3 has 14 amino acids. The germline CDR1 and CDR2 sequences are SQVTM and ANQGSEA. The V gene is TRBV29-1, the J gene TRBJ2-3; TCRdb reports TRBD2, a call that lacks DNA to check it against. The origin of this receptor is a human donor with an autoimmune cytopenia or autoimmune hepatitis (not recorded which). The specimen was peripheral blood. CDR3 in amino acids: CSGGPGLGTDTQYF.